A selection of T cell receptor beta chains follows, all from one sample in a study of Ad26.COV2.S vaccination and SARS-CoV-2 variants. The table came from immunoSEQ multiplex PCR; TCRdb's copy has only in-frame clones and leaves some out. The sample has 350,000 to 550,000 clones, nearly 90% seen once. The source material was peripheral blood, sampled in a trial of Ad26.COV2.S vaccine versus placebo. The receptor set was obtained from a person between 18 and 59 years old who received the Ad26.COV2.S COVID-19 vaccine or a placebo. CDR3s include the opening cysteine and the closing phenylalanine or tryptophan. Each record gives: J gene, D gene, clone size, V gene, CDR3 length, CDR3 protein, CDR3 DNA. The D gene is left open where the match is weak. Where a row states a size, it is once, few, many or the class of an expanded clone; other rows omit it.

J gene: TRBJ1-4; D gene: -; clone size: -; V gene: TRBV4-2; CDR3 length: 16; CDR3 protein: CASSQAHRDANEKLFF; CDR3 DNA: TGTGCCAGCAGCCAAGCCCACAGGGATGCCAATGAAAAACTGTTTTTT
J gene: TRBJ1-2; D gene: -; clone size: -; V gene: TRBV6-1; CDR3 length: 14; CDR3 protein: CASSERGRDGGYTF; CDR3 DNA: TGTGCCAGCAGTGAACGAGGCAGGGACGGTGGCTACACCTTC
J gene: TRBJ1-2; D gene: TRBD1; clone size: once; V gene: TRBV7-2; CDR3 length: 16; CDR3 protein: CASSLGWTGAFYGYTF; CDR3 DNA: TGTGCCAGCAGCTTAGGCTGGACAGGGGCTTTCTATGGCTACACCTTC
J gene: TRBJ1-1; D gene: -; clone size: -; V gene: TRBV11-2; CDR3 length: 14; CDR3 protein: CASSLIGGYTEAFF; CDR3 DNA: TGTGCCAGCAGCTTAATAGGAGGGTACACTGAAGCTTTCTTT
J gene: TRBJ1-5; D gene: -; clone size: -; V gene: TRBV3-1/TRBV3-2; CDR3 length: 14; CDR3 protein: CASSQGGSNQPQHF; CDR3 DNA: TGTGCCAGCAGCCAGGGGGGAAGCAATCAGCCCCAGCATTTT
J gene: TRBJ2-2; D gene: -; clone size: -; V gene: TRBV7-9; CDR3 length: 15; CDR3 protein: CASSRHESPTGELFF; CDR3 DNA: TGTGCCAGCAGCCGACATGAGAGCCCGACCGGGGAGCTGTTTTTT
J gene: TRBJ1-2; D gene: -; clone size: -; V gene: TRBV2; CDR3 length: 13; CDR3 protein: CASSLDFSGGYTF; CDR3 DNA: TGTGCCAGCAGTTTGGACTTTTCCGGCGGCTACACCTTC
J gene: TRBJ2-3; D gene: TRBD2; clone size: -; V gene: TRBV5-1; CDR3 length: 15; CDR3 protein: CASSYSSGGTDTQYF; CDR3 DNA: TGCGCCAGCAGCTACTCCAGCGGGGGGACAGATACGCAGTATTTT
J gene: TRBJ1-1; D gene: -; clone size: -; V gene: TRBV5-8; CDR3 length: 15; CDR3 protein: CASSLPQGVDTEAFF; CDR3 DNA: TGTGCCAGCAGCTTACCCCAAGGGGTGGACACTGAAGCTTTCTTT
J gene: TRBJ1-1; D gene: TRBD1; clone size: -; V gene: TRBV7-2; CDR3 length: 14; CDR3 protein: CASSWRTGNTEAFF; CDR3 DNA: TGTGCCAGCAGCTGGAGGACAGGGAACACTGAAGCTTTCTTT
J gene: TRBJ1-6; D gene: -; clone size: -; V gene: TRBV5-1; CDR3 length: 14; CDR3 protein: CASSLETTGTPLHF; CDR3 DNA: TGCGCCAGCAGCTTGGAGACTACTGGTACACCCCTCCACTTT
J gene: TRBJ1-1; D gene: -; clone size: -; V gene: TRBV18; CDR3 length: 14; CDR3 protein: CASSPTTRDTEAFF; CDR3 DNA: TGTGCCAGCTCACCGACCACCAGGGACACTGAAGCTTTCTTT
J gene: TRBJ1-1; D gene: -; clone size: -; V gene: TRBV7-9; CDR3 length: 13; CDR3 protein: CASSLQGGTEAFF; CDR3 DNA: TGTGCCAGCAGTCTCCAGGGAGGGACTGAAGCTTTCTTT
J gene: TRBJ1-1; D gene: TRBD1; clone size: -; V gene: TRBV9; CDR3 length: 15; CDR3 protein: CASSLLKGAHTEAFF; CDR3 DNA: TGTGCCAGCAGCCTCCTAAAGGGGGCGCATACTGAAGCTTTCTTT
J gene: TRBJ1-2; D gene: -; clone size: -; V gene: TRBV19; CDR3 length: 15; CDR3 protein: CASSIKGGPYYGYTF; CDR3 DNA: TGTGCCAGTAGTATAAAAGGGGGTCCGTACTATGGCTACACCTTC
J gene: TRBJ2-1; D gene: -; clone size: -; V gene: TRBV5-6; CDR3 length: 13; CDR3 protein: CASSQTTDNEQFF; CDR3 DNA: TGTGCCAGCAGCCAGACGACAGACAATGAGCAGTTCTTC
J gene: TRBJ1-1; D gene: -; clone size: -; V gene: TRBV19; CDR3 length: 13; CDR3 protein: CASSMAQLNEAFF; CDR3 DNA: TGTGCCAGTAGTATGGCACAGCTGAATGAAGCTTTCTTT
J gene: TRBJ1-3; D gene: -; clone size: -; V gene: TRBV18; CDR3 length: 13; CDR3 protein: CASSPDRGNTIYF; CDR3 DNA: TGTGCCAGCTCTCCCGACAGGGGAAACACCATATATTTT
J gene: TRBJ2-3; D gene: -; clone size: -; V gene: TRBV28; CDR3 length: 13; CDR3 protein: CASTLGAPDTQYF; CDR3 DNA: TGTGCCAGCACCCTGGGAGCCCCAGATACGCAGTATTTT
J gene: TRBJ1-2; D gene: TRBD1; clone size: -; V gene: TRBV29-1; CDR3 length: 13; CDR3 protein: CSADRVGLYGYTF; CDR3 DNA: TGCAGCGCCGACAGGGTGGGACTCTATGGCTACACCTTC
J gene: TRBJ2-5; D gene: TRBD2; clone size: -; V gene: TRBV27; CDR3 length: 14; CDR3 protein: CASSTIGGGETQYF; CDR3 DNA: TGTGCCAGCAGCACCATCGGGGGGGGCGAGACCCAGTACTTC
J gene: TRBJ1-5; D gene: TRBD1; clone size: -; V gene: TRBV27; CDR3 length: 17; CDR3 protein: CASSLVPADRGNQPQHF; CDR3 DNA: TGTGCCAGCAGTTTGGTACCCGCCGACAGGGGCAATCAGCCCCAGCATTTT
J gene: TRBJ1-1; D gene: -; clone size: -; V gene: TRBV7-9; CDR3 length: 18; CDR3 protein: CASSGDAGVSRMNTEAFF; CDR3 DNA: TGTGCCAGCAGCGGGGACGCCGGAGTGTCCCGAATGAACACTGAAGCTTTCTTT
J gene: TRBJ2-5; D gene: TRBD2; clone size: once; V gene: TRBV5-1; CDR3 length: 14; CDR3 protein: CASGEGKIEETQYF; CDR3 DNA: TGCGCCAGTGGGGAGGGAAAGATTGAAGAGACCCAGTACTTC
J gene: TRBJ2-7; D gene: -; clone size: -; V gene: TRBV19; CDR3 length: 15; CDR3 protein: CASSIGGRGIYEQYF; CDR3 DNA: TGTGCCAGTAGTATCGGGGGCAGGGGCATCTACGAGCAGTACTTC
J gene: TRBJ2-4; D gene: -; clone size: -; V gene: TRBV11-2; CDR3 length: 14; CDR3 protein: CASSQPRGPNIQYF; CDR3 DNA: TGTGCCAGCAGCCAACCGCGGGGGCCAAACATTCAGTACTTC
J gene: TRBJ1-1; D gene: -; clone size: -; V gene: TRBV7-3; CDR3 length: 12; CDR3 protein: CASSPGGGRAFF; CDR3 DNA: TGTGCCAGCAGCCCCGGGGGTGGGCGGGCTTTCTTT
J gene: TRBJ1-5; D gene: -; clone size: -; V gene: TRBV20-1; CDR3 length: 13; CDR3 protein: CSASLGADQPQHF; CDR3 DNA: TGCAGTGCTAGTCTAGGGGCGGATCAGCCCCAGCATTTT
J gene: TRBJ2-7; D gene: -; clone size: -; V gene: TRBV9; CDR3 length: 14; CDR3 protein: CASSVMAYSDEQYF; CDR3 DNA: TGTGCCAGCAGCGTAATGGCCTACTCCGACGAGCAGTACTTC
J gene: TRBJ2-5; D gene: TRBD2; clone size: -; V gene: TRBV7-2; CDR3 length: 17; CDR3 protein: CASSFARTSGGAETQYF; CDR3 DNA: TGTGCCAGCAGCTTTGCTAGGACTAGCGGGGGGGCGGAGACCCAGTACTTC
J gene: TRBJ1-6; D gene: TRBD1; clone size: -; V gene: TRBV15; CDR3 length: 15; CDR3 protein: CATRRDRVGDSPLHF; CDR3 DNA: TGTGCCACCAGAAGGGACAGGGTAGGGGATTCACCCCTCCACTTT
J gene: TRBJ2-3; D gene: TRBD1; clone size: -; V gene: TRBV11-1; CDR3 length: 16; CDR3 protein: CASSTRTGAGTDTQYF; CDR3 DNA: TGTGCCAGCAGCACGAGAACAGGGGCGGGCACAGATACGCAGTATTTT
J gene: TRBJ2-5; D gene: -; clone size: -; V gene: TRBV7-2; CDR3 length: 14; CDR3 protein: CASSLAWEEETQYF; CDR3 DNA: TGTGCCAGCAGCTTAGCGTGGGAGGAAGAGACCCAGTACTTC
J gene: TRBJ1-1; D gene: -; clone size: -; V gene: TRBV18; CDR3 length: 13; CDR3 protein: CASSPGVATEAFF; CDR3 DNA: TGTGCCAGCTCACCAGGGGTGGCCACTGAAGCTTTCTTT
J gene: TRBJ1-2; D gene: -; clone size: -; V gene: TRBV30; CDR3 length: 12; CDR3 protein: CAWGSFADGYTF; CDR3 DNA: TGTGCCTGGGGGAGTTTCGCTGATGGCTACACCTTC
J gene: TRBJ2-2; D gene: -; clone size: -; V gene: TRBV7-9; CDR3 length: 15; CDR3 protein: CASSLHSANTGELFF; CDR3 DNA: TGTGCCAGCAGCTTACACTCCGCGAACACCGGGGAGCTGTTTTTT
J gene: TRBJ1-4; D gene: -; clone size: -; V gene: TRBV4-3; CDR3 length: 16; CDR3 protein: CASSQDGTSTNEKLFF; CDR3 DNA: TGCGCCAGCAGCCAAGATGGGACCTCAACTAATGAAAAACTGTTTTTT
J gene: TRBJ1-3; D gene: -; clone size: -; V gene: TRBV7-2; CDR3 length: 14; CDR3 protein: CASSPYTSGNTIYF; CDR3 DNA: TGTGCCAGCAGCCCGTACACCTCAGGAAACACCATATATTTT
J gene: TRBJ1-1; D gene: -; clone size: once; V gene: TRBV3-1/TRBV3-2; CDR3 length: 15; CDR3 protein: CASSQLLAANTEAFF; CDR3 DNA: TGTGCCAGCAGCCAACTCTTGGCAGCGAACACTGAAGCTTTCTTT
J gene: TRBJ1-1; D gene: -; clone size: -; V gene: TRBV7-9; CDR3 length: 12; CDR3 protein: CASSPTGTGAFF; CDR3 DNA: TGTGCCAGCAGCCCGACAGGTACAGGAGCTTTCTTT
J gene: TRBJ2-7; D gene: -; clone size: -; V gene: TRBV19; CDR3 length: 13; CDR3 protein: CASSRLLTYEQYF; CDR3 DNA: TGTGCCAGTAGCCGACTTTTAACCTACGAGCAGTACTTC
J gene: TRBJ2-3; D gene: -; clone size: -; V gene: TRBV2; CDR3 length: 15; CDR3 protein: CASEAGNHNTDTQYF; CDR3 DNA: TGTGCCAGCGAGGCCGGGAATCATAACACAGATACGCAGTATTTT
J gene: TRBJ2-4; D gene: -; clone size: -; V gene: TRBV28; CDR3 length: 14; CDR3 protein: CASSLWDLKNIQYF; CDR3 DNA: TGTGCCAGCAGTTTATGGGACCTTAAAAACATTCAGTACTTC
J gene: TRBJ2-1; D gene: -; clone size: -; V gene: TRBV10-3; CDR3 length: 13; CDR3 protein: CAISDRAFNEQFF; CDR3 DNA: TGTGCCATCAGTGATCGGGCCTTCAATGAGCAGTTCTTC
J gene: TRBJ2-1; D gene: -; clone size: -; V gene: TRBV5-1; CDR3 length: 13; CDR3 protein: CASSSGNHNEQFF; CDR3 DNA: TGCGCCAGCAGCTCCGGGAATCACAATGAGCAGTTCTTC
J gene: TRBJ2-5; D gene: -; clone size: -; V gene: TRBV27; CDR3 length: 14; CDR3 protein: CATKPGGSGETQYF; CDR3 DNA: TGTGCAACCAAACCGGGGGGCTCGGGAGAGACCCAGTACTTC
J gene: TRBJ2-1; D gene: TRBD1; clone size: -; V gene: TRBV4-2; CDR3 length: 16; CDR3 protein: CASSQYRDRDPGEQFF; CDR3 DNA: TGTGCCAGCAGCCAATACCGGGACAGGGATCCGGGGGAGCAGTTCTTC
J gene: TRBJ2-1; D gene: TRBD2; clone size: -; V gene: TRBV14; CDR3 length: 16; CDR3 protein: CASSQGGAGRASEQFF; CDR3 DNA: TGTGCCAGCAGCCAAGGGGGAGCGGGGCGGGCGAGCGAGCAGTTCTTC
J gene: TRBJ2-6; D gene: -; clone size: -; V gene: TRBV10-3; CDR3 length: 15; CDR3 protein: CAIGRERTGANVLTF; CDR3 DNA: TGTGCCATAGGCAGAGAGAGGACTGGGGCCAACGTCCTGACTTTC
J gene: TRBJ2-3; D gene: TRBD2; clone size: -; V gene: TRBV24-1; CDR3 length: 15; CDR3 protein: CATSFGRAGADTQYF; CDR3 DNA: TGTGCCACCTCTTTCGGGAGGGCCGGGGCAGATACGCAGTATTTT